This T cell receptor beta chain emerged from a study of cytomegalovirus exposure and HLA in healthy donors. Study-level findings and limits: For TCR beta chains, V- and J-gene trimming was later linked to a missense DCLRE1C variant. The study had only CMV serostatus as immune exposure information.

Germline V CDR1 and CDR2: SGHTA, FQGNSA. V gave up 4 bases and J gave up 9 bases; unmatched junction bases: 10. The CDR3 runs to 15 residues. The PCR had 60 Vbeta and 13 Jbeta primers. Clones were sequenced by immunoSEQ multiplex PCR, and TCRdb holds only the in-frame ones, with some missing. In the table there are roughly 100,000 clones, around 80% of which are singletons. On this clone: Its cognate antigen is unknown.

The rearrangement joins TRBV7-2 to TRBJ2-3; the match to TRBD2 covers 10 bases. Sequenced input: PBMCs. This sequence was found in a man between 60 and 70 years old in good health and CMV-seronegative. CDR3 amino acids: CASSSERGGSATQYF. The CDR3 DNA sequence: TGTGCCAGCAGCTCTGAGCGGGGGGGGTCTGCGACGCAGTATTTT.